This record looks at one T cell receptor (beta chain) sequence and its context. Trimming cost V 0 bases and J 0 bases, with 10 bases left between them. The CDR3 has 16 residues. The germline V gene encodes CDR1 SGHRS and CDR2 YFSETQ. These data belong to a study of Ad26.COV2.S vaccination and SARS-CoV-2 variants. The protocol was immunoSEQ multiplex PCR, while the TCRdb copy is restricted to in-frame clones and leaves out a portion. The data hold about 680,000 clones, with about 90% observed a single time. The treatment denotes: some 20 received Ad26.COV2.S at low or high dose, single or two shots; 5 received placebo; per-sample allocation not given. Each sample was drawn 63 days after the first injection (of vaccine or placebo).

The TCR was taken from a person aged 18 to 65 who received the Ad26.COV2.S COVID-19 vaccine or a placebo. The starting material was peripheral blood, obtained in a trial of Ad26.COV2.S vaccine versus placebo. The V call is TRBV5-1, the J call TRBJ1-3; perhaps TRBD1 as D (5 bases). The CDR3, as DNA: TGCGCCAGCAGCTTGGACAAGGACAACTCTGGAAACACCATATATTTT. It encodes CASSLDKDNSGNTIYF.